The present TCR beta chain was sequenced within a study of tissue T cells after allogeneic stem cell transplantation. For this clone: Here the gene names and germline are mouse. The read comes to an end 1 residue before the CDR3 does, leaving the germline J gene to fill in the end.

The CDR3 runs to 13 residues. Per the germline V gene, CDR1 is GFQATS and CDR2 is STVNSAI. The V end was cut by 0 bases, the J end by 5 bases, with 9 bases between. TCRdb keeps only in-frame clones here, not all; method: immunoSEQ multiplex PCR. The sample includes around 50,000 clones, around 70% of them seen just once. This chain joins TRBV20 and TRBJ2-4; the D gene is possibly TRBD2 (6 bases). This sequence originates from a pool of C57BL/6 mice in good health. Material for sequencing was sorted cells pooled from one or two spleens. Partial CDR3 DNA: TGTGGTGCTAGGGACTGGGGTTTAAACACCTTGTAC. Translating it yields CGARDWGLNTLY. The whole CDR3 protein is CGARDWGLNTLYF.